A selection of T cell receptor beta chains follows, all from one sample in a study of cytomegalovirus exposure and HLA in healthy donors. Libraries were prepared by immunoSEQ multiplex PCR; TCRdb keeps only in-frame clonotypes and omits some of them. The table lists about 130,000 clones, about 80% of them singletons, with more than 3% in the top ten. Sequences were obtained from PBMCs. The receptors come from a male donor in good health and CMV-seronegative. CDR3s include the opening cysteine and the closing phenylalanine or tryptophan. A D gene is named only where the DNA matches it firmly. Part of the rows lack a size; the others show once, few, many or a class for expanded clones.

CASSPRGGAGNTIYF	TGTGCCAGCAGCCCCCGAGGGGGGGCAGGAAACACCATATATTTT	-	TRBJ1-3	TRBV7-3	few
CASSFSGSYNEQFF	TGTGCCAGCAGCTTTAGCGGGAGCTACAATGAGCAGTTCTTC	TRBD2	TRBJ2-1	TRBV11-2	once
CASSLAGGPGTQYF	TGTGCCAGCAGCCTAGCGGGGGGGCCGGGTACGCAGTATTTT	TRBD2	TRBJ2-3	TRBV7-2	-
CASSPGTGAIYEQYF	TGTGCCAGTAGTCCCGGGACAGGGGCTATCTACGAGCAGTACTTC	TRBD1	TRBJ2-7	TRBV19	-
CASTPGLQGSTGELFF	TGTGCCAGCACGCCCGGTCTGCAGGGGAGCACCGGGGAGCTGTTTTTT	-	TRBJ2-2	TRBV11-2	few
CAGTEKGADTEAFF	TGTGCCGGGACAGAGAAAGGGGCTGACACTGAAGCTTTCTTT	TRBD1	TRBJ1-1	TRBV28	once
CATHLERTDTQYF	TGTGCCACCCACCTAGAAAGGACAGATACGCAGTATTTT	-	TRBJ2-3	TRBV10-3	-
CAWSVELNQPQHF	TGTGCCTGGAGTGTCGAACTCAATCAGCCCCAGCATTTT	-	TRBJ1-5	TRBV30	-
CASSIRTGGAFF	TGTGCCAGCAGCATCAGGACAGGCGGAGCTTTCTTT	TRBD1	TRBJ1-1	TRBV7-8	-
CASSLKGTGELFF	TGTGCCAGCAGTTTAAAGGGGACCGGGGAGCTGTTTTTT	-	TRBJ2-2	TRBV27	-
CASSEPGQGKAYEQYF	TGTGCCAGCAGTGAGCCCGGACAGGGTAAGGCCTACGAGCAGTACTTC	TRBD1	TRBJ2-7	TRBV25-1	-
CASSLGQGWSYEQYF	TGTGCCAGCAGTTTAGGACAGGGGTGGTCCTACGAGCAGTACTTC	TRBD1	TRBJ2-7	TRBV27	-
CASSSTRLAYEQYF	TGTGCCAGCAGTTCTACTCGACTAGCCTACGAGCAGTACTTC	-	TRBJ2-7	TRBV27	once
CASSGTGGSQPQHF	TGTGCCAGCAGCGGTACAGGGGGCAGTCAGCCCCAGCATTTT	TRBD1	TRBJ1-5	TRBV2	-
CASSSRFGTEAFF	TGTGCCAGCAGCTCGCGGTTTGGCACTGAAGCTTTCTTT	-	TRBJ1-1	TRBV7-6	-
CASSSGGALNSPLHF	TGTGCCAGCAGCTCGGGGGGGGCCCTTAATTCACCCCTCCACTTT	-	TRBJ1-6	TRBV6-5	-
CASSGSGTSYNEQFF	TGCGCCAGCAGCGGAAGCGGGACCTCCTACAATGAGCAGTTCTTC	TRBD2	TRBJ2-1	TRBV5-1	-
CASSPIGSGGQETQYF	TGTGCCAGCTCACCAATCGGGAGCGGGGGGCAAGAGACCCAGTACTTC	TRBD2	TRBJ2-5	TRBV18	-
CASSSVAGDSSGANGLTF	TGTGCCAGCAGTTCAGTAGCGGGGGATTCCTCTGGGGCCAACGGCCTGACTTTC	TRBD2	TRBJ2-6	TRBV28	-
CASSFRDTNTEAFF	TGCGCCAGCAGCTTCCGGGACACCAACACTGAAGCTTTCTTT	-	TRBJ1-1	TRBV5-1	-
CASSPQGGTPSFAQHF	TGTGCCAGCTCACCTCAGGGGGGCACCCCCTCTTTCGCCCAGCATTTT	TRBD1	TRBJ1-5	TRBV18	-
CASSYSATVYEQYF	TGTGCCAGCAGTTACTCCGCGACAGTCTACGAGCAGTACTTC	-	TRBJ2-7	TRBV6-5	-